This TCR beta chain is drawn from a study of blood T cell repertoires in COVID-19. This clone occurred a few times. TCRdb keeps only in-frame clones here, not all; method: immunoSEQ multiplex PCR. Of roughly 150,000 clones listed, 79% are singletons. The CDR3 sequence is 15 residues long. The germline V gene has CDR1 SGHKS and CDR2 YYEKEE (reference sequence). With 0 bases removed from V and 0 bases from J, the gap between germline ends came to 7 bases. This sequence joins TRBV5-5 and TRBJ2-1, with a weak D call TRBD1 (5 bases). This receptor was identified in a middle-aged man with active or convalescent COVID-19. Source material: peripheral blood. The CDR3 protein is CASSLGRVSYNEQFF. The CDR3 nucleotides are TGTGCCAGCAGCTTGGGCAGGGTCTCCTACAATGAGCAGTTCTTC.